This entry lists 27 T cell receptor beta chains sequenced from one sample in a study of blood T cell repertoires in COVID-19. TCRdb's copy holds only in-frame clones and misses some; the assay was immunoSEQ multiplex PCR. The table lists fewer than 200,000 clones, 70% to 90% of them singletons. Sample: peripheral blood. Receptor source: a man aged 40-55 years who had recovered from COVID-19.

CDR3: CARLGGPSRGLPQETQYF. CDR3 coding DNA: TGTGCCAGACTAGGGGGGCCAAGCAGGGGGTTACCCCAAGAGACCCAGTACTTC. The chain joins TRBV28 to TRBJ2-5; possible D gene TRBD1, 7 bases. V lost 9 bases and J lost 1, with 27 bases in between. This CDR3 has 18 residues. Germline lookup yields CDR1 MDHEN and CDR2 SYDVKM.

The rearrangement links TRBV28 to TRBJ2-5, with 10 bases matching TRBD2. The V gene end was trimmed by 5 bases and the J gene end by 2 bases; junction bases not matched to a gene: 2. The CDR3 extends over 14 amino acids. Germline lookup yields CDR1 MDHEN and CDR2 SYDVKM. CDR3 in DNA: TGTGCCAGCAGTCTAGCGGGAGCGCAAGAGACCCAGTACTTC. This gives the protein CASSLAGAQETQYF.

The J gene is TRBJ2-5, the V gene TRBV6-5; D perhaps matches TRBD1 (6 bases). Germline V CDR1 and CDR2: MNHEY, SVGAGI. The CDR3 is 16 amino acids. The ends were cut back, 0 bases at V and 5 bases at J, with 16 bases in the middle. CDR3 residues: CASSYSAPLRGETQYF. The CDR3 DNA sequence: TGTGCCAGCAGTTACTCTGCCCCCTTAAGGGGGGAGACCCAGTACTTC.

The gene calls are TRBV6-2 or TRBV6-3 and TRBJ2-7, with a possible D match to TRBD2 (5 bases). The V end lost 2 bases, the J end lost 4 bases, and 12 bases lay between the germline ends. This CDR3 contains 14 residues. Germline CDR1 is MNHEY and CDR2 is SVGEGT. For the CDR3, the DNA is TGTGCCAGCAGTTACGGTCGGGGATGGTACGAGCAGTACTTC. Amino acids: CASSYGRGWYEQYF.

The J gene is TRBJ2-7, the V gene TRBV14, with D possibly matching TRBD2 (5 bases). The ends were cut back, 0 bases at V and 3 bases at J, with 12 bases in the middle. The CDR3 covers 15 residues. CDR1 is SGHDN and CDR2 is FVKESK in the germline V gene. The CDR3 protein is CASSQEKGGLYEQYF. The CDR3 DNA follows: TGTGCCAGCAGCCAAGAGAAGGGCGGGCTCTACGAGCAGTACTTC.

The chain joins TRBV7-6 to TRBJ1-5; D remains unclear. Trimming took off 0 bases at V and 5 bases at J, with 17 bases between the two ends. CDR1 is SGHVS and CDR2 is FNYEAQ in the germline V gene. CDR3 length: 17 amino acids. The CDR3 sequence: CASSLALGKREDQPQHF. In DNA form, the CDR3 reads TGTGCCAGCAGCTTAGCGCTCGGGAAGAGAGAGGATCAGCCCCAGCATTTT.

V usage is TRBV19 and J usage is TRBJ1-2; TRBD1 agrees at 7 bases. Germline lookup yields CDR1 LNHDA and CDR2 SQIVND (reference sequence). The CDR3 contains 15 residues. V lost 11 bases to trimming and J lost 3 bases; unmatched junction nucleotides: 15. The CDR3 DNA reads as TGTGCCTCAACCCGGGGGGGAGGGGGCGACTATGGCTACACCTTC. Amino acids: CASTRGGGGDYGYTF. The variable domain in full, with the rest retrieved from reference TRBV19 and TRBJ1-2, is DGGITQSPKYLFRKEGQNVTLSCEQNLNHDAMYWYRQDPGQGLRLIYYSQIVNDFQKGDIAEGYSVSREKKESFPLTVTSAQKNPTAFYLCASTRGGGGDYGYTFGSGTRLTVV.

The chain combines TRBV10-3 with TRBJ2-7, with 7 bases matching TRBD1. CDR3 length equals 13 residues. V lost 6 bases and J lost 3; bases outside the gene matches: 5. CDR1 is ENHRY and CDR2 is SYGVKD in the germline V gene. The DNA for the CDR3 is TGTGCCATCAGGGTGACAGGGAACTACGAGCAGTACTTC. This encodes CAIRVTGNYEQYF.

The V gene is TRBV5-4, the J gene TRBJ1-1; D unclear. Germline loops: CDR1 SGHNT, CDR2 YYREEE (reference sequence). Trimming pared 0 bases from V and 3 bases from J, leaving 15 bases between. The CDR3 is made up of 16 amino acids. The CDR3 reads CASSLGAGKSYTEAFF. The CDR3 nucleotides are TGTGCCAGCAGCTTGGGGGCGGGGAAAAGCTACACTGAAGCTTTCTTT.

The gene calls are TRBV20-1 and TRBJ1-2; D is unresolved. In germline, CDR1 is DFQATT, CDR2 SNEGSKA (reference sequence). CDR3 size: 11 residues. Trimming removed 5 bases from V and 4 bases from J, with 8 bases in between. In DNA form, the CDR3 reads TGCAGTGCTTCCCGCGTCTATGGCTACACCTTC. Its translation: CSASRVYGYTF.

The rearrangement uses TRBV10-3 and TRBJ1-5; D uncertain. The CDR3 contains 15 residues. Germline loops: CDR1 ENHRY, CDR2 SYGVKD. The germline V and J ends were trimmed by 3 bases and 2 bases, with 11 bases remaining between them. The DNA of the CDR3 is TGTGCCATCAGTGATTCGGGGAATGGCAATCAGCCCCAGCATTTT. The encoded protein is CAISDSGNGNQPQHF.

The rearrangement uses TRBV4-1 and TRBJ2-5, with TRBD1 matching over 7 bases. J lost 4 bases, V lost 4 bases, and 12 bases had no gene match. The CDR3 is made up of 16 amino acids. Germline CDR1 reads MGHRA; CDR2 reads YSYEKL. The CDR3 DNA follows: TGCGCCAGCAGCCCCTCTGGAAGGGGGCTTCGAGAGACCCAGTACTTC. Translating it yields CASSPSGRGLRETQYF.

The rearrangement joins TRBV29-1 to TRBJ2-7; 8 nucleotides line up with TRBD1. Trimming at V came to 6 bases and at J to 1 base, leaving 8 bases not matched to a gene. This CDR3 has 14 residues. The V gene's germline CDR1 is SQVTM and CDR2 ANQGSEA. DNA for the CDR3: TGCAGCGTCGATACAGGGGGACCTTCCTACGAGCAGTACTTC. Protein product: CSVDTGGPSYEQYF.

CDR3 protein: CASSSPSSGYNSPLHF. In nucleotides, the CDR3 is TGTGCCAGCAGCTCCCCATCTTCAGGCTATAATTCACCCCTCCACTTT. V and J are TRBV7-9 and TRBJ1-6; no clear D. The CDR3 has 16 residues. Between the trimmed V and J ends, which lost 4 bases and 3 bases, there was a span of 13 bases. Germline V gene sequence: CDR1 SEHNR, CDR2 FQNEAQ (reference sequence).

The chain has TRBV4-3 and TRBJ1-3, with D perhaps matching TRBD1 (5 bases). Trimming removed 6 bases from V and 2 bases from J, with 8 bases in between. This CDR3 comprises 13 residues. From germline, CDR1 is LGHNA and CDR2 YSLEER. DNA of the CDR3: TGCGCCAGCAGTCTGACAGCTGGAAACACCATATATTTT. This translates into CASSLTAGNTIYF.

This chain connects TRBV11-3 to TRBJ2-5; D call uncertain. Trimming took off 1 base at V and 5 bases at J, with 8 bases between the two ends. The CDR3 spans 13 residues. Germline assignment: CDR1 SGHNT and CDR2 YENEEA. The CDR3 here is CASSLVVYETQYF. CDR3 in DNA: TGTGCCAGCAGCTTAGTAGTATATGAGACCCAGTACTTC.

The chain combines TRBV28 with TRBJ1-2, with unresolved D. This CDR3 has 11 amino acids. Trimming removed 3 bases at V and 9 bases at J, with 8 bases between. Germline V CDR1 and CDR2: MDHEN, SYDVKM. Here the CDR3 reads CASSFIGSYTF. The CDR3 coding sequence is TGTGCCAGCAGTTTCATCGGGAGCTACACCTTC.

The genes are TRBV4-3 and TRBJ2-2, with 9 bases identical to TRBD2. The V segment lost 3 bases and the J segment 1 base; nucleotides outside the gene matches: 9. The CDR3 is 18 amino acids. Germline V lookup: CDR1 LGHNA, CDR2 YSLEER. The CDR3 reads CASSHSGSGRRNTGELFF. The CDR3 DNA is TGCGCCAGCAGCCATAGCGGTAGCGGGAGAAGGAACACCGGGGAGCTGTTTTTT.

The CDR3 is CASSPSGVADTQYF. The CDR3 DNA reads as TGTGCCAGCAGTCCTAGCGGGGTGGCAGATACGCAGTATTTT. J is TRBJ2-3 and V is TRBV7-2; 9 nucleotides match TRBD2. V was clipped by 6 bases and J by 4 bases; unmatched bases: 5. CDR1 SGHTA and CDR2 FQGNSA come from the germline V gene. The CDR3 extends over 14 amino acids.

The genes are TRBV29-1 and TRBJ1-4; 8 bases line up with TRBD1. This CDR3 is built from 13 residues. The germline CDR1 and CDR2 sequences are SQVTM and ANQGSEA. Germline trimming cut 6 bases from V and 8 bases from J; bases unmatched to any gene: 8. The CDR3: CSVGQGKVEKLFF. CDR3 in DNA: TGCAGCGTCGGACAGGGTAAAGTCGAAAAACTGTTTTTT.

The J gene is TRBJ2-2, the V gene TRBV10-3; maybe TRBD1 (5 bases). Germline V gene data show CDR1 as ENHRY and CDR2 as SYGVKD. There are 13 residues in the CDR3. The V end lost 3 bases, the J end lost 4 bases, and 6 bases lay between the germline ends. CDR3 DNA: TGTGCCATCAGTGAAGGGGTCACCGGGGAGCTGTTTTTT. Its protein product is CAISEGVTGELFF.

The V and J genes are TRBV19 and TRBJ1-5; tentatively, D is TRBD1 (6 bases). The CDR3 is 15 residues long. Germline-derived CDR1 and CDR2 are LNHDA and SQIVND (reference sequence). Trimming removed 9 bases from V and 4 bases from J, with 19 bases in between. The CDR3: CASRWGQGSNQPQHF. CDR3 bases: TGTGCCAGCCGCTGGGGGCAGGGCTCTAATCAGCCCCAGCATTTT.

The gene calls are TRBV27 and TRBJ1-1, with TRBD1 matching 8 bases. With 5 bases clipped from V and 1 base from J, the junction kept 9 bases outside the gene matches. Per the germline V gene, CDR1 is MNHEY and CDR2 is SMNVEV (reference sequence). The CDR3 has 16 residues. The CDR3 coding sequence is TGTGCCAGCAGTCCATGGACAGGGAGGGGGAACACTGAAGCTTTCTTT. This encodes CASSPWTGRGNTEAFF.

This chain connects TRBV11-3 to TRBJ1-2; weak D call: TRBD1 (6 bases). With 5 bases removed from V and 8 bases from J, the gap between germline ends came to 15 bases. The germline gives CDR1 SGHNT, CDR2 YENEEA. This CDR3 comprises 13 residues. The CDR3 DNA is TGTGCCAGCAGCCGGACAGTATTGGAGGGCTACACCTTC. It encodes CASSRTVLEGYTF.

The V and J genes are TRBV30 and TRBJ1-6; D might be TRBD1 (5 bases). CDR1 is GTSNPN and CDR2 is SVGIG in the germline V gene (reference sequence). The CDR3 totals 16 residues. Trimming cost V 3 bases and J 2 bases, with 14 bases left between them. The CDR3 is CAWRAQGGPYNSPLHF. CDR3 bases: TGTGCCTGGAGGGCCCAGGGAGGACCCTATAATTCACCCCTCCACTTT. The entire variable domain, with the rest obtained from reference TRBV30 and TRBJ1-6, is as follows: SQTIHQWPATLVQPVGSPLSLECTVEGTSNPNLYWYRQAAGRGLQLLFYSVGIGQISSEVPQNLSASRPQDRQFILSSKKLLLSDSGFYLCAWRAQGGPYNSPLHFGNGTRLTVT.

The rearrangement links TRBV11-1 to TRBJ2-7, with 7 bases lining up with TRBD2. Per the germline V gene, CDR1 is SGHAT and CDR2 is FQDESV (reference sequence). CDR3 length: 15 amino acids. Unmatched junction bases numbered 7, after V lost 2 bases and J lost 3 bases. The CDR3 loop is CASSLWSSGLYEQYF. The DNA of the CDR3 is TGTGCCAGCAGCTTATGGTCTAGCGGACTCTACGAGCAGTACTTC.

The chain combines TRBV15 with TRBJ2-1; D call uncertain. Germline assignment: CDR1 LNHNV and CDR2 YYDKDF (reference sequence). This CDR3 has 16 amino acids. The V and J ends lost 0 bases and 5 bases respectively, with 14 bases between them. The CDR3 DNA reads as TGTGCCACCAGCAGAGAATATAGAGGCGGCCACAATGAGCAGTTCTTC. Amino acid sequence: CATSREYRGGHNEQFF.